This TCR beta chain was captured by sequencing in a study of T-cell reconstitution after alpha-beta-depleted transplantation in children. Unique molecular identifiers featured in how the TCRbeta library was prepared. Each CDR3 protein gets one entry after TCRdb re-called the PCR reads with MiXCR. The sample lists 250,000 or so distinct CDR3 sequences, roughly 7.7% occurring once. The sample holds many counts of this clonotype. Its antigen remains unknown. Findings and caveats of the study: In patients about two months after transplant, alpha-beta T cells reportedly arose from several hundred expanded graft clones.

The CDR3 length is 16 residues. Trimming removed 1 base from V and 0 bases from J, with 12 bases in between. From germline, CDR1 is LGHNA and CDR2 YNFKEQ. J is TRBJ2-5 and V is TRBV4-2, with D uncertain. The sequencing used PBMCs, mostly from graft donor cells, collected 180 days after TCRalphabeta/CD19-depleted stem cell transplant. The receptor's source is a male patient younger than 18 who had a stem cell transplant for acute lymphoblastic leukemia, so the T cells may come from the graft donor. CDR3 region: CASSQVHDLYQETQYF. The CDR3 nucleotides read TGTGCCAGCAGCCAAGTTCATGACTTATACCAAGAGACCCAGTACTTC.